The source of this TCR beta chain is a study of response to subunit inactivated influenza vaccine. Study-level points and caveats: Authors suggested seasonal influenza vaccinations each recruit few new T cells.

Germline lookup yields CDR1 DFQATT and CDR2 SNEGSKA (reference sequence). Trimming took 0 bases from V and 8 from J; bases not matched to a gene: 5. CDR3 length: 15 residues. There are a few counts of this clonotype. Its matching antigen is unknown. Using its own MiXCR run on the RT-PCR reads, TCRdb lists one record per CDR3 protein. This sample has more than 150,000 distinct CDR3 sequences, with approximately 9.2% found just once. Here the sequenced sample was non-naive T cells sorted from PBMCs, taken on the day of vaccination. The source is a man between 50 and 59 years old who received an inactivated influenza vaccine. This chain connects TRBV20-1 to TRBJ2-4; 12 bases match TRBD2. The CDR3 DNA follows: TGCAGTGCTAGAGATTTGACTAGCGGGAGTGACATTCAGTACTTC. Amino acids: CSARDLTSGSDIQYF.